These 28 T cell receptor beta chains were sequenced from one sample in a study of CD8+ T cells in alopecia areata. Treatment here: oral pan-JAK inhibitor, 5-10 mg twice daily. Following RNA extraction, reverse transcription yielded cDNA that acted as the sequencing template. This table comes from immunoSEQ multiplex PCR, and its TCRdb copy is limited to in-frame clones, with some not included. The table has 120,000 or so clones, over 60% seen once; the top ten hold around 5.7%. The sample in question was CD4+ T cells sorted from blood, obtained at week 4, from a patient treated with tofacitinib. The receptors here all came from a human donor with alopecia areata.

This rearrangement joins TRBV30 to TRBJ1-5; no reliable D call. The V gene's germline CDR1 is GTSNPN and CDR2 SVGIG (reference sequence). Trimming shortened V by 0 bases and J by 3 bases, and 9 bases separated the two germline ends. The CDR3 covers 14 residues. Written as DNA, the CDR3 is TGTGCCTGGAGTGTTTTACAGTTCAATCAGCCCCAGCATTTT. This codes for CAWSVLQFNQPQHF.

This clone was found a few times. The chain links TRBV5-1 to TRBJ2-5; 7 bases are a match to TRBD2. Germline values: CDR1 SGHRS, CDR2 YFSETQ. J was trimmed by 0 bases and V by 3 bases; bases with no gene match: 11. This CDR3 region has 17 residues. Here the CDR3 reads CASSSGLVSGDQETQYF. In nucleotides, the CDR3 is TGCGCCAGCAGCTCGGGCCTTGTCAGCGGGGACCAAGAGACCCAGTACTTC.

The V and J genes are TRBV19 and TRBJ1-1; D is ambiguous. Germline CDR1 LNHDA, CDR2 SQIVND (reference sequence). This CDR3 is built from 14 residues. The V end was cut by 5 bases, the J end by 5 bases, with 15 bases between. The CDR3 nucleotides are TGTGCCAGTAGTGACGCTGGGGAGGGAACTGAAGCTTTCTTT. As protein: CASSDAGEGTEAFF.

The chain's CDR3 is CAISALDTNTGELFF. In DNA form, the CDR3 reads TGTGCCATCAGTGCTCTAGACACGAACACCGGGGAGCTGTTTTTT. The rearrangement links TRBV10-3 to TRBJ2-2; no definite D call. The germline CDR1 and CDR2 sequences are ENHRY and SYGVKD. Trimming removed 4 bases from V and 0 bases from J, with 9 bases in between. The length of the CDR3 is 15 residues.

The rearrangement links TRBV6-1 to TRBJ1-1; 9 positions agree with TRBD1. Losses at the gene ends were 6 bases for V and 1 base for J; bases not matched to a gene: 6. The CDR3 sequence is 15 residues long. Germline V gene lookup returns CDR1 MNHNS and CDR2 SASEGT. Here the CDR3 reads CASSPRDRANTEAFF. CDR3 sequence (DNA): TGTGCCAGCAGCCCGAGGGACAGGGCGAACACTGAAGCTTTCTTT.

Regarding this clone: The junction shows a germline mismatch at one end, possibly a read error. This chain links TRBV7-2 with TRBJ2-7; TRBD2 aligns across 9 bases. The V gene's germline CDR1 is SGHTA and CDR2 FQGNSA. This CDR3 is built from 15 residues. CDR3 protein: CASSLARSREGKPFF. In nucleotides, the CDR3 is TGTGCCAGCAGCTTAGCACGGTCGCGGGAGGGAAAACCATTCTTC.

The J gene is TRBJ2-3, the V gene TRBV30; D is possibly TRBD2 (6 bases). The length of the CDR3 is 12 residues. V lost 3 bases and J lost 7, with 11 bases in between. Per the germline V gene, CDR1 is GTSNPN and CDR2 is SVGIG (reference sequence). The CDR3 reads CAWSDGGYTQYF. The CDR3 bases are TGTGCCTGGAGCGACGGGGGATATACGCAGTATTTT.

The chain uses TRBV7-2 and TRBJ1-1, with D perhaps matching TRBD1 (5 bases). Trimming took 1 base from V and 4 from J, leaving 13 bases between them. Germline V gene data show CDR1 as SGHTA and CDR2 as FQGNSA. The CDR3 covers 15 residues. The chain's CDR3 is CASSLVVSGSTEAFF. In nucleotides, the CDR3 is TGTGCCAGCAGCTTAGTTGTGTCAGGGAGCACTGAAGCTTTCTTT.

Only a few counts were recorded for this clone. This chain connects TRBV29-1 to TRBJ2-3; TRBD2 might be the D (5 bases). V shed 4 bases and J shed 2 bases, with 10 bases lying between them. In germline, CDR1 is SQVTM, CDR2 ANQGSEA. CDR3 length equals 13 residues. CDR3 coding DNA: TGCAGCGTTGTACGGACTCACACAGATACGCAGTATTTT. It is translated as CSVVRTHTDTQYF.

To note about this clone: Distinct nucleotide sequences in the sample also encode this CDR3. This sequence joins TRBV5-1 and TRBJ2-1; 8 bases fit TRBD1. The CDR3 loop spans 14 amino acids. Germline CDR1 reads SGHRS; CDR2 reads YFSETQ. The V segment lost 0 bases and the J segment 7 bases; nucleotides outside the gene matches: 3. The CDR3 loop is CASSLAGGGNEQFF. The CDR3 nucleotides read TGCGCCAGCAGCTTGGCAGGGGGCGGTAATGAGCAGTTCTTC.

This chain uses TRBV7-9 with TRBJ1-5; D perhaps matches TRBD1 (5 bases). Germline loops: CDR1 SEHNR, CDR2 FQNEAQ (reference sequence). V lost 5 bases and J 8 bases, leaving 10 bases between the germline ends. This CDR3 has 12 residues. CDR3 sequence (DNA): TGTGCCAGCAGCCCAGGGATCAAGCCCCAGCATTTT. Protein: CASSPGIKPQHF.

This chain links TRBV29-1 with TRBJ2-5; 9 bases align to TRBD2. The V gene's germline CDR1 is SQVTM and CDR2 ANQGSEA. The CDR3 spans 14 residues. V lost 4 bases to trimming and J lost 7 bases; unmatched junction nucleotides: 10. CDR3 coding DNA: TGCAGCGTTGTATGGCTAGCGGGATTGGGGACCCAGTACTTC. Encoded protein: CSVVWLAGLGTQYF.

This clone was detected only a few times. The CDR3 bases are TGCAGCGTTACAGGGGGGATCTCTGGGGCCAACGTCCTGACTTTC. Amino acid sequence: CSVTGGISGANVLTF. The chain links TRBV29-1 to TRBJ2-6; 8 positions agree with TRBD1. Trimming removed 5 bases from V and 0 bases from J; junction bases left unmatched: 3. This CDR3 contains 15 residues. The V gene's germline CDR1 is SQVTM and CDR2 ANQGSEA.

This sequence joins TRBV19 and TRBJ1-5; TRBD1 might be the D (5 bases). CDR1 LNHDA and CDR2 SQIVND come from the germline V gene (reference sequence). V lost 8 bases and J lost 3, with 14 bases in between. CDR3 length: 14 amino acids. CDR3 bases: TGTGCCAGTCACACGGCGGGGGTCAATCAGCCCCAGCATTTT. It specifies CASHTAGVNQPQHF.

The chain has TRBV7-9 and TRBJ1-2, with a tentative D call TRBD1 (5 bases). The CDR3 loop spans 13 amino acids. Germline CDR1 is SEHNR and CDR2 is FQNEAQ (reference sequence). Trimming stripped 7 bases from V and 9 bases from J, with 18 bases between. CDR3 loop: CASTPGTPWSYTF. CDR3 DNA: TGTGCCAGCACCCCGGGGACGCCCTGGAGCTACACCTTC. The full variable domain, rest sourced from reference TRBV7-9 and TRBJ1-2, is DTGVSQNPRHKITKRGQNVTFRCDPISEHNRLYWYRQTLGQGPEFLTYFQNEAQLEKSRLLSDRFSAERPKGSFSTLEIQRTEQGDSAMYLCASTPGTPWSYTFGSGTRLTVV.

The rearrangement uses TRBV4-1 and TRBJ1-1; D is possibly TRBD1 (5 bases). The length of the CDR3 is 15 residues. Trimming removed 1 base at V and 5 bases at J, with 14 bases between. Germline V gene sequence: CDR1 MGHRA, CDR2 YSYEKL. CDR3: CASSQVGGLGTEAFF. In nucleotides, the CDR3 is TGCGCCAGCAGCCAAGTTGGGGGGTTAGGGACTGAAGCTTTCTTT.

The V call is TRBV5-1, the J call TRBJ2-2; no firm D call. This CDR3 spans 15 amino acids. Per germline, CDR1 SGHRS and CDR2 YFSETQ. The V and J ends lost 4 bases and 1 base respectively, with 11 bases between them. The CDR3 is CASSPPYKNTGELFF. CDR3 coding DNA: TGCGCCAGCAGCCCACCATATAAGAACACCGGGGAGCTGTTTTTT.

The chain employs TRBV5-1 and TRBJ2-5, with 7 nucleotides matching TRBD2. The CDR3 is 17 residues long. J was trimmed by 2 bases and V by 0 bases; bases with no gene match: 10. Germline V lookup: CDR1 SGHRS, CDR2 YFSETQ. The chain's CDR3 is CASSLGPRQGGQETQYF. DNA of the CDR3: TGCGCCAGCAGCTTGGGTCCTCGGCAGGGAGGGCAAGAGACCCAGTACTTC.

This chain connects TRBV29-1 to TRBJ1-1, with D unresolved. This CDR3 has 15 amino acids. Per germline, CDR1 SQVTM and CDR2 ANQGSEA. V was cut by 7 bases and J by 3 bases, with 21 bases left in between. The CDR3 DNA reads TGCAGCGCTGGACCCTCCCGGGGTGGGGACACTGAAGCTTTCTTT. Protein: CSAGPSRGGDTEAFF.

The chain has TRBV5-1 and TRBJ2-5; the match to TRBD1 covers 7 bases. The CDR3 totals 12 residues. Germline V gene sequence: CDR1 SGHRS, CDR2 YFSETQ. V lost 4 bases, J lost 5 bases, and 2 bases stayed unmatched. The CDR3 nucleotides are TGCGCCAGCAGCCTACAGGGGGAGACCCAGTACTTC. Its translation: CASSLQGETQYF.

The chain has TRBV4-1 and TRBJ2-5; 7 nucleotides line up with TRBD1. CDR1 is MGHRA, CDR2 YSYEKL, per germline. The junction had 6 bases not matched to a gene; V was cut back by 1 base and J by 4 bases. CDR3 length: 15 residues. The CDR3 here is CASSQGNRGGETQYF. The CDR3 DNA reads TGCGCCAGCAGCCAAGGGAACAGGGGTGGAGAGACCCAGTACTTC.

The rearrangement uses TRBV6-5 and TRBJ2-2; D is ambiguous. The V end was cut by 4 bases, the J end by 7 bases, with 4 bases between. CDR1 and CDR2 from the germline V gene are MNHEY and SVGAGI. This CDR3 has 11 residues. The CDR3 reads CASSSLGELFF. In DNA, the CDR3 is TGTGCCAGCAGTTCCCTCGGGGAGCTGTTTTTT.

V usage is TRBV2 and J usage is TRBJ1-5, with TRBD1 matching 11 bases. This CDR3 is 14 amino acids long. In germline, CDR1 is SNHLY, CDR2 FYNNEI. The V and J ends lost 7 bases and 6 bases, in that order; junction bases with no gene match: 5. This CDR3 reads CASTGQGAFQPQHF. The CDR3, as DNA: TGTGCCAGCACTGGACAGGGGGCCTTTCAGCCCCAGCATTTT.

This clone has more than one count but fewer than ten. The chain links TRBV29-1 to TRBJ2-7; 12 positions agree with TRBD2. The CDR3 has 14 residues. CDR1 and CDR2 from the germline V gene are SQVTM and ANQGSEA. The V segment lost 6 bases and the J segment 7 bases; nucleotides outside the gene matches: 10. The CDR3 DNA sequence: TGCAGCGTCTCACGGACTAGCGGGAATGGGGAGCAGTACTTC. Protein product: CSVSRTSGNGEQYF.

The count of this clone is one. The chain joins TRBV29-1 to TRBJ2-5; weak D call: TRBD1 (7 bases). The V gene's germline CDR1 is SQVTM and CDR2 ANQGSEA. V was cut by 2 bases and J by 5 bases, with 12 bases left in between. CDR3 length: 13 residues. CDR3 nucleotides: TGCAGCGTTGAACGGGGGACAGCGGAGACCCAGTACTTC. Its protein product is CSVERGTAETQYF.

This chain's CDR3 is CASSPTSTGLNYGYTF. The DNA for the CDR3 is TGTGCCAGCAGCCCTACGTCGACAGGCTTGAACTATGGCTACACCTTC. The chain couples TRBV7-6 to TRBJ1-2; D may be TRBD1 (6 bases). Trimming removed 5 bases from V and 2 bases from J, with 18 bases in between. CDR1 is SGHVS, CDR2 FNYEAQ, per germline. This CDR3 is 16 amino acids long.

This clone is a singleton in its sample. The V call is TRBV28, the J call TRBJ2-2; perhaps TRBD2 as D (6 bases). Trimming removed 10 bases at V and 0 bases at J, with 12 bases between. This CDR3 is 14 amino acids long. Germline V gives CDR1 MDHEN, CDR2 SYDVKM. DNA for the CDR3: TGTGCCACAAGAGGCGGGACGAACACCGGGGAGCTGTTTTTT. It encodes CATRGGTNTGELFF.

The table lists this clone with a few counts. The chain employs TRBV30 and TRBJ2-1, with no clear D. This CDR3 region has 14 residues. V was cut by 2 bases and J by 4 bases, with 12 bases left in between. In germline, CDR1 is GTSNPN, CDR2 SVGIG (reference sequence). The CDR3 DNA is TGTGCCTGGAGTCCTTCCCAGGCGTACAATGAGCAGTTCTTC. Translated, it gives CAWSPSQAYNEQFF. Using reference TRBV30 and TRBJ2-1 for the parts outside the CDR3, the full variable domain is SQTIHQWPATLVQPVGSPLSLECTVEGTSNPNLYWYRQAAGRGLQLLFYSVGIGQISSEVPQNLSASRPQDRQFILSSKKLLLSDSGFYLCAWSPSQAYNEQFFGPGTRLTVL.